This T cell receptor (beta chain) was identified in a study of T cells in Graves' hyperthyroidism and ophthalmopathy. General observations from the study: The model anticipated ophthalmopathy a median around six months pre-onset.

V gave up 0 bases and J gave up 4 bases; unmatched junction bases: 1. From germline, CDR1 is MNHEY and CDR2 SVGEGT. The CDR3 contains 16 residues. To note about this clonotype: Its antigen is unidentified.

Active moderate-to-severe ophthalmopathy, Clinical Activity Score at least 3, NOSPECS at least 4, under 3 months' duration. Patients were excluded for uncontrolled infection, other autoimmune disease, pregnancy or lactation. Clinicians diagnosed patients from clinical symptoms, serum thyroxine and TRAb, thyroid ultrasound and orbital computed tomography. Amplification yielded TCR beta CDR3 regions, with RNA transcripts as the source. TCR CDR3 underwent first-round RT-PCR with the HTBI primer set. TCRdb independently ran MiXCR on the multiplex PCR reads; one entry per CDR3 protein. The table includes fewer than 750,000 distinct CDR3 sequences, approximately 14% detected once.

The chain uses TRBV6-2 or TRBV6-3 and TRBJ2-1; 12 bases match TRBD2. The receptor was derived from a woman between 45 and 65 years old with Graves' ophthalmopathy. Sequenced material: blood. The CDR3 DNA follows: TGTGCCAGCAGTTACTCAGGGACTAGCGGGTACAATGAGCAGTTCTTC. Translating gives CASSYSGTSGYNEQFF.